One T cell receptor beta chain is described in this entry. These data come from a study of blood T cell repertoires in COVID-19. For the study at large: Specimens from acute and convalescent COVID-19 originated in the United States, Italy and Spain. T cells, B-cell-depleted T cells, or PBMCs supplied cDNA or gDNA.

As processed by the authors: Reference gene primer amplification in the assay estimated nucleated cell counts. Clones were sequenced by immunoSEQ multiplex PCR, and TCRdb holds only the in-frame ones, with some missing. Clone size and the V and J calls come from that table; the DNA yielded D and trimming. The sample lists approximately 250,000 clones, around 87% occurring once. The CDR3 contains 12 residues. CDR1 is SGHTA, CDR2 FQGNSA, per germline. J was trimmed by 14 bases and V by 4 bases; bases with no gene match: 8. Followed longitudinally, the Seattle patients had been enrolled during active infection.

V and J are TRBV7-2 and TRBJ2-4, with 7 nucleotides matching TRBD2. This receptor was taken from an older woman with COVID-19, enrolled during active disease. Sequencing was done on a sample of peripheral blood. CDR3 in amino acids: CASSSDSGTKYF. As DNA, the CDR3 is TGTGCCAGCAGCTCCGACTCCGGGACTAAGTACTTC. Together with reference TRBV7-2 and TRBJ2-4, the CDR3 gives the full variable domain: GAGVSQSPSNKVTEKGKDVELRCDPISGHTALYWYRQSLGQGLEFLIYFQGNSAPDKSGLPSDRFSAERTGGSVSTLTIQRTQQEDSAVYLCASSSDSGTKYFGAGTRLSVL.